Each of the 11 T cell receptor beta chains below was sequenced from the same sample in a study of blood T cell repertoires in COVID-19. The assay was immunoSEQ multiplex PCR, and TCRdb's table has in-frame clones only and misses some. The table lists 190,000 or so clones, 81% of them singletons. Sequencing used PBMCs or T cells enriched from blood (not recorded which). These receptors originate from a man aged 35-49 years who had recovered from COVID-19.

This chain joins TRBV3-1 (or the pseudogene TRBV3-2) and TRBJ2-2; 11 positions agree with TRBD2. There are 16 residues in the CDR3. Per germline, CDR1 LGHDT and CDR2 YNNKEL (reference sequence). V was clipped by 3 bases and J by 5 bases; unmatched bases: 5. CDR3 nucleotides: TGTGCCAGCAGCCAGTTAGCGGGGGGGCTTACCGGGGAGCTGTTTTTT. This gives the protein CASSQLAGGLTGELFF.

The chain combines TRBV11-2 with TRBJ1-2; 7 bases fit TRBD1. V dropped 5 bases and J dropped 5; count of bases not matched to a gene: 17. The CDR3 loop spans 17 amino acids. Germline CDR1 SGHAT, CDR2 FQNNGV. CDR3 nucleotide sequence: TGTGCCAGCAGCCGAGTTTCCGACAGGGTGAAGCGTTATGGCTACACCTTC. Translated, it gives CASSRVSDRVKRYGYTF. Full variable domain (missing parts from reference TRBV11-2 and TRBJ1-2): EAGVAQSPRYKIIEKRQSVAFWCNPISGHATLYWYQQILGQGPKLLIQFQNNGVVDDSQLPKDRFSAERLKGVDSTLKIQPAKLEDSAVYLCASSRVSDRVKRYGYTFGSGTRLTVV.

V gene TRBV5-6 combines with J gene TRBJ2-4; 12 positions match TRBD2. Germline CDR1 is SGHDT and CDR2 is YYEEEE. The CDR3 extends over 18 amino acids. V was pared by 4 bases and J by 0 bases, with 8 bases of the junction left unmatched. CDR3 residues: CASSLRTSGVLAKNIQYF. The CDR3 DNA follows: TGTGCCAGCAGCCTCCGGACTAGCGGGGTACTAGCCAAAAACATTCAGTACTTC.

In nucleotides, the CDR3 is TGTGCCTCGGGTTTTAGCCAGCCCCAGCATTTT. Encoded protein: CASGFSQPQHF. J is TRBJ1-5 and V is TRBV27; no clear D gene. V lost 11 bases and J 7 bases, leaving 12 bases between the germline ends. The germline V gene encodes CDR1 MNHEY and CDR2 SMNVEV (reference sequence). CDR3 length: 11 residues.

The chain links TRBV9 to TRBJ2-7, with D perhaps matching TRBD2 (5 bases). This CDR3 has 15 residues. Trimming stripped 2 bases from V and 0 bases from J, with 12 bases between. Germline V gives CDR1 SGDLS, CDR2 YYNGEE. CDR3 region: CASSVGVTSSYEQYF. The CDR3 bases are TGTGCCAGCAGCGTCGGGGTCACTAGCTCCTACGAGCAGTACTTC. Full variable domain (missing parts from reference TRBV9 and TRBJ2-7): DSGVTQTPKHLITATGQRVTLRCSPRSGDLSVYWYQQSLDQGLQFLIQYYNGEERAKGNILERFSAQQFPDLHSELNLSSLELGDSALYFCASSVGVTSSYEQYFGPGTRLTVT.

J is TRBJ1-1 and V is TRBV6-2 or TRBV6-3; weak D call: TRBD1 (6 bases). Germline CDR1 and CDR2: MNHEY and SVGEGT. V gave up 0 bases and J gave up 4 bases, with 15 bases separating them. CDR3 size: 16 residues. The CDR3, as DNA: TGTGCCAGCAGTTACTCGAGGACAGAATATTCCACTGAAGCTTTCTTT. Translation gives CASSYSRTEYSTEAFF.

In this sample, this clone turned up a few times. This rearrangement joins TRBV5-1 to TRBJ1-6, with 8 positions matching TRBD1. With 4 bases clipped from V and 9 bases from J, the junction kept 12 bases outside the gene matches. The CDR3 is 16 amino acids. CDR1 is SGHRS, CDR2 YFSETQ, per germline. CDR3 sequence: CASSTDAGGAGSPLHF. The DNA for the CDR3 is TGCGCCAGCAGCACAGATGCAGGGGGCGCCGGTTCACCCCTCCACTTT.

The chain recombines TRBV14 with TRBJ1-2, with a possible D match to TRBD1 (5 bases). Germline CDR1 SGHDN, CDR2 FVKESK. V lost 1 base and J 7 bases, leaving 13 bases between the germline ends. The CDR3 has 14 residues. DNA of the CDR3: TGTGCCAGCAGCCAAGTGTGGGGCAGAGGTGGCTACACCTTC. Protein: CASSQVWGRGGYTF.

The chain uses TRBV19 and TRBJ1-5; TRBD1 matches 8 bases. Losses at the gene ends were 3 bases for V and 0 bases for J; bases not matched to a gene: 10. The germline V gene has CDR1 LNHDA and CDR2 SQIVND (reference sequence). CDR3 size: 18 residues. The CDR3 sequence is CASSINPDRGDSNQPQHF. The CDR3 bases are TGTGCCAGTAGTATTAACCCCGACAGGGGCGATAGCAATCAGCCCCAGCATTTT.

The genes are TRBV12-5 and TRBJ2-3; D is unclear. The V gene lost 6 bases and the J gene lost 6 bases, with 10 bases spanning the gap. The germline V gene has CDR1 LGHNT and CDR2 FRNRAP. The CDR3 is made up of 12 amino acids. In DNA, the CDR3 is TGTGCTAGTGGATCAGATTGGGATACGCAGTATTTT. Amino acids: CASGSDWDTQYF.

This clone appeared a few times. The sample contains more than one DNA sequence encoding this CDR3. CDR3 sequence: CASREHHYEQYF. In nucleotides, the CDR3 is TGTGCCAGCCGGGAACACCACTACGAGCAGTACTTC. The V call is TRBV6-5, the J call TRBJ2-7; the D gene is possibly TRBD2 (5 bases). Germline V CDR1 and CDR2: MNHEY, SVGAGI. V was clipped by 8 bases and J by 3 bases, with 11 bases between them. The CDR3 is made up of 12 amino acids.